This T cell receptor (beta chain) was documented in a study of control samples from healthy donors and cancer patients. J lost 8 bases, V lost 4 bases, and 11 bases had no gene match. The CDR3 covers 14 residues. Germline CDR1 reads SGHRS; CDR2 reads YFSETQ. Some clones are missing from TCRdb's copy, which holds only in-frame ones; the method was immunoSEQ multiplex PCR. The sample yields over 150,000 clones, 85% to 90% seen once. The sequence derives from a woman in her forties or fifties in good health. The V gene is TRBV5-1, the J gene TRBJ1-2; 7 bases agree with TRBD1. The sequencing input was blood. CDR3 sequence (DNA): TGCGCCAGCAGCAACCCTGACAGGGAGGGAGGCTACACCTTC. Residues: CASSNPDREGGYTF.